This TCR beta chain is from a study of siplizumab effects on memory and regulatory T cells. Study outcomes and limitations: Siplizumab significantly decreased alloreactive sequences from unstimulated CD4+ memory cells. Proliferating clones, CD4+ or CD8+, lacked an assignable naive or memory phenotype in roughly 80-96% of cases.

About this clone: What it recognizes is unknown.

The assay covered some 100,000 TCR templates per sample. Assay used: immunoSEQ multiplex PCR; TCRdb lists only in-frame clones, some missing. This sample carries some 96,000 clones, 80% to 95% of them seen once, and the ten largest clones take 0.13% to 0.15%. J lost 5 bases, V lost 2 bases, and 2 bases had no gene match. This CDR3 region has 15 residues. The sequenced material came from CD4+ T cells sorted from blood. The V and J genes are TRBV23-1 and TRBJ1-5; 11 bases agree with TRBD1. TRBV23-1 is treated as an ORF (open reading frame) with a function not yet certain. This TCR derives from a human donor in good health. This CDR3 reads CASSQGTGGDQPQHF. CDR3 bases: TGCGCCAGCAGTCAAGGGACAGGGGGGGATCAGCCCCAGCATTTT.